The clone carrying this TCR beta chain was recorded at least ten times. Its antigen is undetermined. V shed 5 bases, J shed 8 bases, and the junction held 8 bases outside the gene matches. Germline CDR1 SGHAT, CDR2 FQDESV (reference sequence). The CDR3 is 14 residues long. This record belongs to a study of CD8 T cells in ankylosing spondylitis. Findings and limits, study-wide: A motif in TCR beta, a set of fewer than ten highly homologous variants, appeared characteristic of ankylosing spondylitis blood. The clones that were linked to disease were reported to be significantly enriched in matched synovial fluid samples from ankylosing spondylitis patients. As for the disease-linked clones, they showed a CD8+ phenotype and occurred at relatively low frequencies in peripheral blood.

Quantitative 5'-RACE with molecular barcodes produced the TCR beta libraries. TCRdb ran MiXCR on the 5' RACE reads and lists one entry per CDR3 protein. The table lists 120,000 or so distinct CDR3 sequences, about 13% of them singletons. This TCR came from a female donor with ankylosing spondylitis or in good health (not recorded which). The V gene is TRBV11-1, the J gene TRBJ1-1; TRBD1 matches 10 bases. Material: blood, either unsorted or a sorted T cell fraction (not recorded which). Written as DNA, the CDR3 is TGTGCCAGCAGCCGGGACAGGGGCCAACTGGAAGCTTTCTTT. This encodes CASSRDRGQLEAFF.